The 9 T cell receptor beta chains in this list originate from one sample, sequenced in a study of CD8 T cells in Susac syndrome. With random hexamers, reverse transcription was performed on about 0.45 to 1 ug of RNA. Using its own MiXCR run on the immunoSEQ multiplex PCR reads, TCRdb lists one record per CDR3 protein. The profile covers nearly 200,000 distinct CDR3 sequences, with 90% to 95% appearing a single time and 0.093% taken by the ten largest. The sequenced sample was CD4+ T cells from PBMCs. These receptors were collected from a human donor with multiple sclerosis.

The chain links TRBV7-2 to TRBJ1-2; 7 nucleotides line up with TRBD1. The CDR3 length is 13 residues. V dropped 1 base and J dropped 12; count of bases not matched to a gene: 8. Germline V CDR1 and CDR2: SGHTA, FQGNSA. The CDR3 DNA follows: TGTGCCAGCAGCTTAGATTACAGGGGTATTCACACCTTC. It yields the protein CASSLDYRGIHTF.

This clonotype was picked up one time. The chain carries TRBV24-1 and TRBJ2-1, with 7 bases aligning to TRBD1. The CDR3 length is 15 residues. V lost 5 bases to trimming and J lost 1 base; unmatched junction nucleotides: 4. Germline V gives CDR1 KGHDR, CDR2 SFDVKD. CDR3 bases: TGTGCCACCAGTGTTAACAGGGGATCCTACAATGAGCAGTTCTTC. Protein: CATSVNRGSYNEQFF.

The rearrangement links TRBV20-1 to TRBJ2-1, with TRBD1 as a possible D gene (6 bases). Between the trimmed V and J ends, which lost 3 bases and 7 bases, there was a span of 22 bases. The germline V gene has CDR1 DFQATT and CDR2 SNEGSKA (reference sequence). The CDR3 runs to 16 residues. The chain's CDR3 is CSASPHDRLVGNEQFF. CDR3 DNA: TGCAGTGCTAGTCCCCACGACAGGCTGGTGGGGAATGAGCAGTTCTTC.

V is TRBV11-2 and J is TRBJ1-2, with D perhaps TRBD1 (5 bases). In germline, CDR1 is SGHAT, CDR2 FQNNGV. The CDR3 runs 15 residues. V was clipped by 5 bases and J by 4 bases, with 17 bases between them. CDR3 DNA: TGTGCCAGCAGCCCCCAGGGAGGTCTCTTCTATGGCTACACCTTC. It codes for CASSPQGGLFYGYTF.

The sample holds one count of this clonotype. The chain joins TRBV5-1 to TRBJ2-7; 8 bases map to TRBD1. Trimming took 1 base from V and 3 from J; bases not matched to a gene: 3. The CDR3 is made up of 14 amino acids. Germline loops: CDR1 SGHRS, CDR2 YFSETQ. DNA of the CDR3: TGCGCCAGCAGCTTGCAGGGGGCCAGCTACGAGCAGTACTTC. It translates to CASSLQGASYEQYF.

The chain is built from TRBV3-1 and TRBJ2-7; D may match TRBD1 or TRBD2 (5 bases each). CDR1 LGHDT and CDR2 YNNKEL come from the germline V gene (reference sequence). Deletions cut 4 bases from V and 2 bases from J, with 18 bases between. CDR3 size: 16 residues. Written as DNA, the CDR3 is TGTGCCAGCAGCCCGACCATGCTTGGGGGAACCTACGAGCAGTACTTC. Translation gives CASSPTMLGGTYEQYF.

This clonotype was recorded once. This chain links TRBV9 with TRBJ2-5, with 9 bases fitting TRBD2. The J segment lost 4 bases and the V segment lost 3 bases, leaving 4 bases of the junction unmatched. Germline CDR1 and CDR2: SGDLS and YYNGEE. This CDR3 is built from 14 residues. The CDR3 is CASSAGGRGETQYF. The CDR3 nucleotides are TGTGCCAGCAGCGCGGGCGGGAGGGGAGAGACCCAGTACTTC.

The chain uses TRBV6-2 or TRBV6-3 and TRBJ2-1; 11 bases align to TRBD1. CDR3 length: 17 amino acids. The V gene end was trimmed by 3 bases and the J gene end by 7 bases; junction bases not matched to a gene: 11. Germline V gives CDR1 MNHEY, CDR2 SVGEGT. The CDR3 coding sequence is TGTGCCAGCAGTTATCTCATCGGACAGGGGGCAAATAATGAGCAGTTCTTC. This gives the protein CASSYLIGQGANNEQFF.

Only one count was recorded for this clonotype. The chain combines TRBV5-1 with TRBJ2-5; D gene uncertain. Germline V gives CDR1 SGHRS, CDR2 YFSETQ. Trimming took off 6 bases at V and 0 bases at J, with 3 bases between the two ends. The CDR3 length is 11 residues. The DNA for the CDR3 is TGCGCCAGCACGGACCAAGAGACCCAGTACTTC. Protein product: CASTDQETQYF.